This T cell receptor beta chain was sequenced in a study of T cell responses to AZD1222 COVID-19 vaccine. CDR1 is MDHEN and CDR2 is SYDVKM in the germline V gene. Trimming left V 3 bases short and J 4 bases short, with 12 bases between. The CDR3 runs 15 residues. Assay used: immunoSEQ multiplex PCR; TCRdb lists only in-frame clones, some missing. The sample includes approximately 150,000 clones, 85% to 95% of them seen just once. Study-level points and caveats: The study reported that nearly half of spike-specific TCRs target unmutated variant regions. With two AZD1222 doses given, Spike-specific TCR breadth and depth both rose. The donor group comprised mostly white British people and more females; the analysis possibly underestimated clonal diversity. Spike-wide vaccine-associated CD4 TCRs dominated at 160-218 and 743-854.

About this clone: The target antigen is unknown.

This material consisted of peripheral blood, taken on day 0 of AZD1222 vaccination. This clonotype was sampled from an adult in good health. The rearrangement uses TRBV28 and TRBJ1-4; D not resolved. CDR3 protein: CASSFQPTRNEKLFF. CDR3 nucleotides: TGTGCCAGCAGTTTCCAGCCGACCCGTAATGAAAAACTGTTTTTT.